A selection of T cell receptor beta chains follows, all from one sample in a study of CD4 and CD8 cells across lung adenocarcinoma regions. Using its own MiXCR run on the PCR reads, TCRdb lists one record per CDR3 protein. The data show thousands of distinct CDR3 sequences, 35% to 50% seen once. The sample taken for sequencing was CD4+ T cells from the margin of a lung tumor. The source of these receptors is a female donor with lung adenocarcinoma. The CD4 and CD8 labels of this study may be unreliable. Both conserved end residues are part of each CDR3.

CDR3aa: CASSLARASYEQYF
v_gene: TRBV7-2

CDR3aa: CASSYSMGAGSYEQYF
v_gene: TRBV6-5

CDR3aa: CASSEGGDTDTQYF
v_gene: TRBV6-4

CDR3aa: CASSGTSGGYNEQFF
v_gene: TRBV6-1

CDR3aa: CASSERGTEAFF
v_gene: TRBV6-1

CDR3aa: CASSLAQGPSYEQYF
v_gene: TRBV7-8

CDR3aa: CASSLFGGIPSYNEQYF
v_gene: TRBV7-2

CDR3aa: CASSYSMGPTDTQYF
v_gene: TRBV6-5

CDR3aa: CASSQEVLAREQYF
v_gene: TRBV4-1

CDR3aa: CASSSGTGGRDKEIQYF
v_gene: TRBV6-5

CDR3aa: CASSEGASDKDIQYF
v_gene: TRBV6-4

CDR3aa: CASGLLSGRAGELFF
v_gene: TRBV12-5

CDR3aa: CASSEWLAAYNEQFF
v_gene: TRBV6-1

CDR3aa: CASSESLAGGYNEQFF
v_gene: TRBV6-1

CDR3aa: CASSLGGRNEQFF
v_gene: TRBV7-7

CDR3aa: CASGDRYTDTQYF
v_gene: TRBV3-1

CDR3aa: CASSESYDYGYTF
v_gene: TRBV6-1

CDR3aa: CASRDRTSGSVYEQYF
v_gene: TRBV10-2